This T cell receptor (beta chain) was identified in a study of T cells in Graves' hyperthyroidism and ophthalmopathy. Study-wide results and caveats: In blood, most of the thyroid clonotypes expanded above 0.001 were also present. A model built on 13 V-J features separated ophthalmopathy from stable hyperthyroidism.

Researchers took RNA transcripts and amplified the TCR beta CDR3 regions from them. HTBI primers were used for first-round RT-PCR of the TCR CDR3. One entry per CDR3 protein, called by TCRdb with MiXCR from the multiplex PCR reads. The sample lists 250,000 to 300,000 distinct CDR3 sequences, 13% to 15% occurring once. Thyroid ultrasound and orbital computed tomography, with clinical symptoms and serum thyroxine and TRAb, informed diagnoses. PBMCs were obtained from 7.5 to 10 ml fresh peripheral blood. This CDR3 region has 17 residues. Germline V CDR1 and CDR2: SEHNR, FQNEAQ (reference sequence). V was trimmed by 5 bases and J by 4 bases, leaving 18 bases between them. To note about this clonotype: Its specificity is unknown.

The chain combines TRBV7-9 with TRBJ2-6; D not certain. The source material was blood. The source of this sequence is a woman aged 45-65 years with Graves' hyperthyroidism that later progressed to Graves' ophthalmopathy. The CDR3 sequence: CASSPNIRLEGANVLTF. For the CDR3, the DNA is TGTGCCAGCAGCCCGAACATCAGACTCGAGGGGGCCAACGTCCTGACTTTC.